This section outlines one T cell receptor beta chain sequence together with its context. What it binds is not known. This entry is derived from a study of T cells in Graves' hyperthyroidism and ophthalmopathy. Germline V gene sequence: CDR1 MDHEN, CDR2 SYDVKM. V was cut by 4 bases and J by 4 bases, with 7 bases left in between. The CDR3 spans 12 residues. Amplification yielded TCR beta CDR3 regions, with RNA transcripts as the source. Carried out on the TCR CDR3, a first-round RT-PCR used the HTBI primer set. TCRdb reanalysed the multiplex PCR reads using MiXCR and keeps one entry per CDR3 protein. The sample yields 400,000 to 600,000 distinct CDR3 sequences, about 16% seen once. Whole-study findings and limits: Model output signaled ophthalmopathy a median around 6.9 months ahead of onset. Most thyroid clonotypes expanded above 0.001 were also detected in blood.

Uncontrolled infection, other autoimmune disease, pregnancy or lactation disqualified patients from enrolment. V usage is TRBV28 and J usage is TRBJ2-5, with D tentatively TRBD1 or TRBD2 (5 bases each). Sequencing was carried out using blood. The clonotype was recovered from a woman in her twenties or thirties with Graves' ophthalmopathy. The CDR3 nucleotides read TGTGCCAGCAGTTCGGGGCGAGAGACCCAGTACTTC. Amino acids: CASSSGRETQYF.